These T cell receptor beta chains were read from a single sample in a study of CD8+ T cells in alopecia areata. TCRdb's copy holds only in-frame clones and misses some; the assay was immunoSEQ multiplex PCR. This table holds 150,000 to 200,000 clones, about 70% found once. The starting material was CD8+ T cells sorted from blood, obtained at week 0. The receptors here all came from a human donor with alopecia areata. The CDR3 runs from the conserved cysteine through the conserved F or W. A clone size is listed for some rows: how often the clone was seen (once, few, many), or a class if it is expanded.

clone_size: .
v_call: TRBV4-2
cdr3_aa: CASSQLDREGQYF

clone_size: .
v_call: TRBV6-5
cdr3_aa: CASWKGAEAFF

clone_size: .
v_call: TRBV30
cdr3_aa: CAYRDGSYNEQFF

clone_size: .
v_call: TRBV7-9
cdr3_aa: CASSSPTGGYEQYF

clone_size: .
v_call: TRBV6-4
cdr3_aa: CASSGTSGPYEQYF

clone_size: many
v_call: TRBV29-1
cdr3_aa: CSVEDHRGQTYEQYF

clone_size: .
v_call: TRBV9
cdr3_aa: CASSDPGGAHGYTF

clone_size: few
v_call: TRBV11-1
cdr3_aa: CASTTPTGKVTYNEQFF

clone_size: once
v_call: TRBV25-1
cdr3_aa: CASLSYTGMGGELFF

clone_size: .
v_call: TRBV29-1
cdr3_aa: CSVEGGEKLFF

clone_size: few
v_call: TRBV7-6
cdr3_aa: CASSLTITSYEQYF

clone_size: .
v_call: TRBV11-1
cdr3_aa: CASSLNTAIEAFF

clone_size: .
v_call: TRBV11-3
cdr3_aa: CASSSSLGRGAGELFF

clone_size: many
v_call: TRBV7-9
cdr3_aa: CASSRDSPNTEAFF

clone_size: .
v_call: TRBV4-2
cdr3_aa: CASSHYRENTEAFF

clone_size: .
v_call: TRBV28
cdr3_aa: CARADQETQYF

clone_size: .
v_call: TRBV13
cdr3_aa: CASSLGQGRVNYGYTF

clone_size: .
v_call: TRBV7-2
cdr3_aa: CASSLMGGLSNQPQHF

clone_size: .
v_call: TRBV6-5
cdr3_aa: CASSHGTVETQYF

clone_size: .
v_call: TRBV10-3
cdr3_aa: CAISGTGEVKNIQYF

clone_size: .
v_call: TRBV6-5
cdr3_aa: CASGQATYEQYF

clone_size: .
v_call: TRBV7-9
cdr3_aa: CASSSTTSGVYNEQFF

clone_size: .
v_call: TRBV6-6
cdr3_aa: CASSYSRGVPEKLFF

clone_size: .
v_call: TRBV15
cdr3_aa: CATSRDGGTQPQHF

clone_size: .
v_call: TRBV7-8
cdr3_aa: CASSLSGLAGQFF